This T cell receptor beta chain was captured in a study of CD8+CD57+ T cells in acquired aplastic anemia. A note on this clonotype: Its specificity is not known.

Genomic DNA provided the template from which TCR beta VDJ and CDR3 profiles were obtained. In TCRdb, the reads were re-called with MiXCR into one record per CDR3 protein. The sample has under 250,000 distinct CDR3 sequences; almost 35% are singletons. Overall study results and limits: Patients showed no significant difference from controls in CD8+ Simpson's diversity.

The CDR3 extends over 14 amino acids. Looked up from germline, CDR1 is SNHLY and CDR2 is FYNNEI. Losses at the gene ends were 6 bases for V and 7 bases for J; bases not matched to a gene: 7. The rearrangement joins TRBV2 to TRBJ2-7; 12 positions agree with TRBD1. The sequencing input was sorted CD4+, CD8+, or CD8+CD57+ T cells (not recorded which) from PBMCs. This receptor was identified in a human donor in good health, serving as a control. CDR3 loop: CASSRGQGAREQYF. In DNA, the CDR3 is TGTGCCAGCAGCAGGGGACAGGGGGCGAGAGAGCAGTACTTC.